Listed below are T cell receptor beta chains from one sample, sequenced in a study of cytomegalovirus exposure and HLA in healthy donors. Measured with immunoSEQ multiplex PCR; TCRdb has only the in-frame clones, and not every one. The sample contains approximately 40,000 clones, roughly 67% of which appear only once. The sample comprised PBMCs. The receptors here all came from a man aged 45-65 years in good health and CMV-seropositive. Both conserved end residues are part of each CDR3. The D gene is left open where the match is weak. Size values are once, few and many counts, or a class for expanded clones, and some rows have none.

j_call d_call clone_size v_call cdr3_aa cdr3_nt
TRBJ1-2 TRBD1 NA TRBV15 CATSRGQGNGYTF TGTGCCACCAGCAGAGGACAGGGTAATGGCTACACCTTC
TRBJ1-2 TRBD1 NA TRBV5-6 CASRWGQPSKGYTF TGTGCCAGCCGTTGGGGACAGCCCTCCAAGGGCTACACCTTC
TRBJ1-6 NA NA TRBV18 CASSPRDTEESPLHF TGTGCCAGCTCACCACGGGACACCGAGGAGTCACCCCTCCACTTT
TRBJ2-1 NA few TRBV7-2 CASSPASYNEQFF TGTGCCAGCAGCCCCGCCAGTTACAATGAGCAGTTCTTC
TRBJ2-7 TRBD2 NA TRBV2 CASSEQLGTRGEQYF TGTGCCAGCAGTGAACAGTTGGGGACTAGGGGCGAGCAGTACTTC
TRBJ2-3 NA NA TRBV9 CASSAGQPSTDTQYF TGTGCCAGCAGCGCAGGACAGCCTAGCACAGATACGCAGTATTTT
TRBJ1-2 NA NA TRBV7-9 CASSLDSYLTYGYTF TGTGCCAGCAGCCTGGACAGCTATCTAACCTATGGCTACACCTTC
TRBJ2-2 NA NA TRBV7-2 CASSLAPRGAGGELFF TGTGCCAGCAGCTTAGCGCCTCGGGGGGCGGGCGGGGAGCTGTTTTTT
TRBJ1-4 TRBD1 NA TRBV7-8 CASSLPGGNEKLFF TGTGCCAGCAGCTTACCAGGGGGAAATGAAAAACTGTTTTTT
TRBJ1-2 TRBD1 few TRBV18 CASSGDRGANYGYTF TGTGCCAGCTCAGGGGACAGGGGAGCTAACTATGGCTACACCTTC
TRBJ2-1 TRBD2 NA TRBV18 CASSPPSGGSYNEQFF TGTGCCAGCTCACCACCTTCGGGGGGGTCCTACAATGAGCAGTTCTTC
TRBJ2-7 TRBD1 NA TRBV4-3 CASSQDTGVGEQYF TGCGCCAGCAGCCAAGACACAGGGGTAGGCGAGCAGTACTTC
TRBJ2-2 TRBD1 NA TRBV4-1 CASSQDLGRGRVGELFF TGCGCCAGCAGCCAAGATCTAGGCAGGGGGCGGGTCGGGGAGCTGTTTTTT
TRBJ2-1 TRBD1 NA TRBV11-3 CASSSDRAARNEQFF TGTGCCAGCAGCTCTGACAGGGCAGCCCGCAATGAGCAGTTCTTC
TRBJ1-2 TRBD1 NA TRBV28 CASVGADRGLNYGYTF TGTGCCAGCGTTGGAGCCGACAGGGGGCTTAACTATGGCTACACCTTC
TRBJ1-1 NA few TRBV6-1 CASSKSVGNTEAFF TGTGCCAGCAGTAAAAGCGTGGGGAACACTGAAGCTTTCTTT
TRBJ1-5 NA NA TRBV10-3 CAIQRGMGQPQHF TGTGCCATTCAAAGGGGCATGGGACAGCCCCAGCATTTT
TRBJ1-5 TRBD1 NA TRBV6-1 CASRTGADQPQHF TGTGCCAGCAGGACAGGGGCGGATCAGCCCCAGCATTTT
TRBJ1-4 NA once TRBV7-2 CASSSQGWRGEKLFF TGTGCCAGCAGCAGCCAAGGGTGGAGGGGTGAAAAACTGTTTTTT
TRBJ2-5 NA NA TRBV2 CATSFSGNQETQYF TGTGCCACCTCCTTCTCGGGAAACCAAGAGACCCAGTACTTC
TRBJ1-1 TRBD1 NA TRBV27 CASRRTGINTEAFF TGTGCCAGCAGGAGGACAGGGATCAACACTGAAGCTTTCTTT
TRBJ2-7 NA NA TRBV11-2 CASSLGSNGAYEQYF TGTGCCAGCAGCTTAGGATCCAACGGGGCCTACGAGCAGTACTTC
TRBJ1-2 TRBD1 few TRBV9 CASSVGEGQGAGYGYTF TGTGCCAGCAGCGTAGGAGAGGGACAGGGGGCAGGCTATGGCTACACCTTC
TRBJ1-1 NA NA TRBV5-1 CASSLPQNAGVNTEAFF TGCGCCAGCAGCCTCCCCCAAAACGCCGGAGTGAACACTGAAGCTTTCTTT
TRBJ2-5 NA NA TRBV30 CAWNMRGGETQYF TGTGCCTGGAACATGAGGGGAGGTGAGACCCAGTACTTC
TRBJ1-5 NA NA TRBV30 CAWAGSQNQPQHF TGTGCCTGGGCCGGGAGCCAAAATCAGCCCCAGCATTTT
TRBJ1-1 NA few TRBV28 CASDRNMNTEAFF TGTGCCAGCGACAGAAACATGAACACTGAAGCTTTCTTT
TRBJ2-1 NA NA TRBV12-5 CASGRPARGGLSSYNEQFF TGTGCTAGTGGTCGCCCAGCCCGCGGGGGCCTGAGCTCCTACAATGAGCAGTTCTTC